These 5 T cell receptor beta chains were all obtained from the same sample, sequenced in a study of cytomegalovirus exposure and HLA in healthy donors. Profiling relied on immunoSEQ multiplex PCR, and the TCRdb table lists in-frame clones only, not all of them. The sample holds some 70,000 clones, over 80% seen once. The specimen was PBMCs. These receptors came from a man aged 25-45 years in good health and CMV-seronegative.

Only a few counts were recorded for this clone. The chain has TRBV7-2 and TRBJ1-4, with TRBD1 identical over 7 bases. The trim removed 4 bases at V and 4 bases at J, leaving 6 bases unmatched. Germline V lookup: CDR1 SGHTA, CDR2 FQGNSA. The CDR3 covers 15 residues. The CDR3 bases are TGTGCCAGCAGCTCACAGGGGTCTCATAATGAAAAACTGTTTTTT. This gives the protein CASSSQGSHNEKLFF.

This clone was detected once. The rearrangement joins TRBV4-2 to TRBJ1-4; D is perhaps TRBD1 (6 bases). The V and J ends lost 5 bases and 7 bases respectively, with 17 bases between them. This CDR3 spans 15 amino acids. The germline gives CDR1 LGHNA, CDR2 YNFKEQ. For the CDR3, the DNA is TGTGCCAGCAGCGTCAAACAGGGACCTACTGAAAAACTGTTTTTT. Its translation: CASSVKQGPTEKLFF.

CDR3 in amino acids: CSVLGGLAGQVGYNEQFF. The CDR3 region has the DNA TGCAGCGTCCTCGGGGGACTAGCGGGCCAGGTTGGCTACAATGAGCAGTTCTTC. The V gene is TRBV29-1, the J gene TRBJ2-1; 12 bases are shared with TRBD2. Trimming cost V 6 bases and J 3 bases; bases outside gene matches: 15. This CDR3 has 18 residues. Germline-derived CDR1 and CDR2 are SQVTM and ANQGSEA.

V and J are TRBV5-6 and TRBJ2-6; 11 positions agree with TRBD1. The CDR3 length is 18 residues. Trimming cost V 0 bases and J 1 base; bases outside gene matches: 3. Germline V CDR1 and CDR2: SGHDT, YYEEEE. CDR3 coding DNA: TGTGCCAGCAGCTTGGACGGGACAGGGGGTTCTGGGGCCAACGTCCTGACTTTC. Amino acid sequence: CASSLDGTGGSGANVLTF.

V is TRBV18 and J is TRBJ2-3, with TRBD2 matching 7 bases. The germline CDR1 and CDR2 sequences are KGHSH and LQKENI. V trimming: 1 base; J trimming: 5 bases; junction bases outside the gene matches: 6. The CDR3 contains 15 residues. The CDR3 here is CASSPRRGDLDTQYF. The CDR3 coding sequence is TGTGCCAGCTCACCACGACGGGGGGACCTAGATACGCAGTATTTT.